This TCR beta chain was recorded in a study of blood T cell repertoires in COVID-19. Study overall: COVID-19 samples collected from the United States, Italy and Spain covered acute and convalescent phases. The analysed material was cDNA or gDNA that came from T cells, B-cell-depleted T cells, or PBMCs.

Germline V CDR1 and CDR2: SGHTA, FQGTGA. The ends lost 6 bases at V and 3 bases at J; junction bases unmatched: 1. This CDR3 is built from 13 residues. The authors' processing: Scientists estimated how many nucleated cells there were by amplifying reference gene primers. The method was immunoSEQ multiplex PCR; TCRdb's version includes in-frame clones alone and lacks a portion of them. The V and J calls and the clone size are those of that table, but D and trimming were determined from the DNA. The profile shows 310,000 or so clones, roughly 87% of them singletons. The TCR sequence derives from a man between 45 and 60 years old with active or convalescent COVID-19. The chain uses TRBV7-3 and TRBJ1-2; the match to TRBD1 covers 10 bases. The sequenced material came from peripheral blood. CDR3: CASRGTGDYGYTF. CDR3 DNA: TGTGCCAGCAGAGGGACAGGGGACTATGGCTACACCTTC. Filled out from reference TRBV7-3 and TRBJ1-2, the complete variable domain reads GAGVSQTPSNKVTEKGKYVELRCDPISGHTALYWYRQSLGQGPEFLIYFQGTGAADDSGLPNDRFFAVRPEGSVSTLKIQRTERGDSAVYLCASRGTGDYGYTFGSGTRLTVV.